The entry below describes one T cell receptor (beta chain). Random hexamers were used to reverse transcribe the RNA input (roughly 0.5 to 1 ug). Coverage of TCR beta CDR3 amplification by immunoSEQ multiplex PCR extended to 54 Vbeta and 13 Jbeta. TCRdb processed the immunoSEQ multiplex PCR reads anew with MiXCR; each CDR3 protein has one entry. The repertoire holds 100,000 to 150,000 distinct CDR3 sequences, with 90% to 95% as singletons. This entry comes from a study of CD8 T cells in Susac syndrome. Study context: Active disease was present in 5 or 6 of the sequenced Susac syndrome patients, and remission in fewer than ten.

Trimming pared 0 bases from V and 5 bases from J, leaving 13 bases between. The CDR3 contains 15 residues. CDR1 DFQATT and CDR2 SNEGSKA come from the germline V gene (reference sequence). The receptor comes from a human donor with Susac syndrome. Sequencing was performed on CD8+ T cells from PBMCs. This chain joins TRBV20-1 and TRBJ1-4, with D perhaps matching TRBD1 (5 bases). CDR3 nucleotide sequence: TGCAGTGCTAGAGACCCGGACACGCTCAATGAAAAACTGTTTTTT. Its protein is CSARDPDTLNEKLFF.